Sequencing of this T cell receptor (beta chain) was carried out in a study of shared clonotypes between healthy human individuals. General study points: Larger estimated richness was generally recorded for naive subsets relative to memory subsets. Clonotype sharing among the donors was expected to vary with sequencing depth.

This CDR3 is 13 amino acids long. Deletions cut 7 bases from V and 4 bases from J, with 12 bases between. Germline loops: CDR1 MNHNS, CDR2 SASEGT. Authors' processing steps: Sequence data from immunoSEQ were junction-only and lacked quality scores; consequently, filtering differed. The protocol was immunoSEQ multiplex PCR, while the TCRdb copy is restricted to in-frame clones and leaves out a portion. Clonal size and the V and J genes are those of that table, whereas D and trimming came from the DNA. Among hundreds of thousands of clones listed, 96% were seen once. A remark on this clone: Its antigen is unidentified.

J is TRBJ2-3 and V is TRBV6-1, with D tentatively TRBD2 (6 bases). The origin of this receptor is a young man in good health. The sample taken for sequencing was memory CD8+ T cells sorted from blood. Stated subset: CD45RO+ cells pooled with CCR7-negative TemRA cells. In nucleotides, the CDR3 is TGTGCCAGCAAAATAGCGGTTTCAGATACGCAGTATTTT. It specifies CASKIAVSDTQYF.